The 28 T cell receptor beta chains below come from one sample, sequenced in a study of cytomegalovirus exposure and HLA in healthy donors. The PCR made use of 60 Vbeta and 13 Jbeta primers. Sequenced by immunoSEQ multiplex PCR; TCRdb stores in-frame clones only, minus some. The sample lists 200,000 to 250,000 clones; around 85% were seen once. The sample taken for sequencing was PBMCs. The receptors stem from a human donor in good health.

The V call is TRBV29-1, the J call TRBJ2-1; 7 nucleotides match TRBD2. CDR1 SQVTM and CDR2 ANQGSEA come from the germline V gene. The CDR3 extends over 18 amino acids. The V gene end was trimmed by 6 bases and the J gene end by 6 bases; junction bases not matched to a gene: 23. The DNA of the CDR3 is TGCAGCGTGGGAAGACTGTGGGCGGTCGGCGGGAGACTCAATGAGCAGTTCTTC. Amino acids: CSVGRLWAVGGRLNEQFF.

The chain combines TRBV6-4 with TRBJ2-2; no clear D. The germline CDR1 and CDR2 sequences are MRHNA and SNTAGT. The CDR3 runs 13 residues. The V and J ends lost 8 bases and 3 bases respectively, with 10 bases between them. The CDR3 is CASRPDYTGELFF. CDR3 in DNA: TGTGCCAGCCGCCCCGACTACACCGGGGAGCTGTTTTTT.

In its sample, this clone was seen once. V and J are TRBV18 and TRBJ2-1, with 8 bases fitting TRBD1. Germline V gene sequence: CDR1 KGHSH, CDR2 LQKENI. V trimming: 0 bases; J trimming: 3 bases; junction bases outside the gene matches: 7. The CDR3 covers 17 residues. The CDR3 bases are TGTGCCAGCTCACCACCTAAGCAGACAGGGGTCTACAATGAGCAGTTCTTC. Encoded protein: CASSPPKQTGVYNEQFF.

This chain connects TRBV18 to TRBJ1-1; D not certain. Trimming left V 0 bases short and J 1 base short, with 18 bases between. The CDR3 is 18 residues long. CDR1 is KGHSH and CDR2 is LQKENI in the germline V gene. The CDR3 bases are TGTGCCAGCTCACCACCATTCCGACGGGAGGCCACGAACACTGAAGCTTTCTTT. It encodes CASSPPFRREATNTEAFF. The full variable domain, with the rest looked up from reference TRBV18 and TRBJ1-1, is NAGVMQNPRHLVRRRGQEARLRCSPMKGHSHVYWYRQLPEEGLKFMVYLQKENIIDESGMPKERFSAEFPKEGPSILRIQQVVRGDSAAYFCASSPPFRREATNTEAFFGQGTRLTVV.

The chain combines TRBV28 with TRBJ1-5; TRBD1 aligns across 7 bases. The ends lost 3 bases at V and 0 bases at J; junction bases unmatched: 8. The CDR3 is 17 residues long. CDR1 is MDHEN and CDR2 is SYDVKM in the germline V gene. CDR3 region: CASSFRQGLYSNQPQHF. CDR3 sequence (DNA): TGTGCCAGCAGTTTCAGACAGGGACTTTATAGCAATCAGCCCCAGCATTTT.

The gene calls are TRBV18 and TRBJ2-1; 15 bases align to TRBD2. This CDR3 has 21 residues. Trimming took 8 bases from V and 3 from J; bases not matched to a gene: 20. From germline, CDR1 is KGHSH and CDR2 LQKENI. For the CDR3, the DNA is TGTGCCAGCAGACCCGGGACTAGCGGGAGGAAGGGCCCCCTTAACTACAATGAGCAGTTCTTC. Protein product: CASRPGTSGRKGPLNYNEQFF.

As regards this clone: Other DNA sequences in the sample encode the same CDR3. This sequence joins TRBV7-2 and TRBJ2-5; D remains unclear. Germline CDR1 reads SGHTA; CDR2 reads FQGNSA. The CDR3 loop spans 13 amino acids. Trimming removed 1 base at V and 5 bases at J, with 8 bases between. The CDR3 is CASSLGLRETQYF. CDR3 DNA sequence: TGTGCCAGCAGCTTAGGTCTGCGGGAGACCCAGTACTTC.

The gene calls are TRBV4-1 and TRBJ2-6; 9 bases match TRBD1. The CDR3 sequence is 18 residues long. CDR1 and CDR2 from the germline V gene are MGHRA and YSYEKL. V dropped 2 bases and J dropped 1; count of bases not matched to a gene: 6. The CDR3 spells CASSQITGGRSGANVLTF. CDR3 coding DNA: TGCGCCAGCAGCCAAATAACAGGGGGCAGGTCTGGGGCCAACGTCCTGACTTTC.

The rearrangement uses TRBV4-1 and TRBJ2-7, with 9 bases that match TRBD2. There are 18 residues in the CDR3. Germline loops: CDR1 MGHRA, CDR2 YSYEKL. The trim removed 0 bases at V and 4 bases at J, leaving 13 bases unmatched. The CDR3 bases are TGCGCCAGCAGCCAAGAGATCCCGGTAGGTAGCGGGAGTTACGAGCAGTACTTC. It translates to CASSQEIPVGSGSYEQYF.

Remarks on this clone: In the same sample, other DNA sequences code for this CDR3. The genes are TRBV11-2 and TRBJ2-7; TRBD1 matches 9 bases. The CDR3 is made up of 15 amino acids. The junction had 5 bases not matched to a gene; V was cut back by 5 bases and J by 0 bases. Germline CDR1 reads SGHAT; CDR2 reads FQNNGV. The CDR3 reads CASSLGQGPSYEQYF. The CDR3 coding sequence is TGTGCCAGCAGCCTAGGACAGGGGCCCTCCTACGAGCAGTACTTC.

The gene calls are TRBV11-2 and TRBJ1-1, with D hard to call. V shed 6 bases and J shed 6 bases, with 14 bases lying between them. Looked up from germline, CDR1 is SGHAT and CDR2 is FQNNGV. The CDR3 runs to 13 residues. CDR3 coding DNA: TGTGCCAGCAGGCGGATAGGCAAACCTGAAGCTTTCTTT. Translating it yields CASRRIGKPEAFF.

This chain uses TRBV28 with TRBJ1-2; D might be TRBD1 (6 bases). Trimming cost V 6 bases and J 0 bases, with 26 bases left between them. CDR1 MDHEN and CDR2 SYDVKM come from the germline V gene. The CDR3 spans 19 residues. The CDR3 protein is CASSGLGARTVRANYGYTF. The CDR3, as DNA: TGTGCCAGCAGCGGCCTCGGGGCACGGACAGTAAGGGCTAACTATGGCTACACCTTC.

This chain joins TRBV19 and TRBJ2-5, with a possible D match to TRBD1 (6 bases). Trimming cost V 3 bases and J 5 bases, with 22 bases left between them. The CDR3 extends over 17 amino acids. CDR1 and CDR2 from the germline V gene are LNHDA and SQIVND (reference sequence). CDR3 loop: CASSMSAYVDRWETQYF. CDR3 DNA: TGTGCCAGTAGTATGTCTGCTTACGTCGACAGGTGGGAGACCCAGTACTTC.

This chain uses TRBV7-3 with TRBJ1-1; D is unclear. Germline V gene lookup returns CDR1 SGHTA and CDR2 FQGTGA. The CDR3 sequence is 13 residues long. The V end was cut by 0 bases, the J end by 4 bases, with 6 bases between. Written as DNA, the CDR3 is TGTGCCAGCAGCTTAACCCAGTCCACTGAAGCTTTCTTT. Translating it yields CASSLTQSTEAFF.

For this clone: Relative to the germline gene, one junction end is altered; a read error may explain this. The rearrangement links TRBV7-7 to TRBJ2-3; tentative D call: TRBD2 (6 bases). Germline V gives CDR1 SSHAT, CDR2 FNYEAQ (reference sequence). The CDR3 extends over 15 amino acids. The CDR3 coding sequence is TGTGCTAGCAGCCCGGGGAGGTTAAGCACAGATACGCAGTATTTT. Amino acids: CASSPGRLSTDTQYF.

The chain combines TRBV19 with TRBJ2-2; TRBD1 matches 9 bases. V dropped 7 bases and J dropped 6; count of bases not matched to a gene: 12. This CDR3 has 16 residues. The germline CDR1 and CDR2 sequences are LNHDA and SQIVND (reference sequence). The CDR3, as DNA: TGTGCCAGTAACCCCACCGGGACAGGGTATCCCGGGGAGCTGTTTTTT. Residues: CASNPTGTGYPGELFF. Looking up the rest from reference TRBV19 and TRBJ2-2 gives the full variable domain: DGGITQSPKYLFRKEGQNVTLSCEQNLNHDAMYWYRQDPGQGLRLIYYSQIVNDFQKGDIAEGYSVSREKKESFPLTVTSAQKNPTAFYLCASNPTGTGYPGELFFGEGSRLTVL.

The gene calls are TRBV28 and TRBJ1-1; TRBD1 matches at 11 bases. V was clipped by 8 bases and J by 3 bases; unmatched bases: 8. Germline CDR1 MDHEN, CDR2 SYDVKM. The CDR3 sequence is 15 residues long. The DNA for the CDR3 is TGTGCCAGCTCTACGGGGGGACAGGGGGACACTGAAGCTTTCTTT. Its translation is CASSTGGQGDTEAFF.

The chain has TRBV28 and TRBJ1-1; 7 bases agree with TRBD1. The CDR3 contains 13 residues. Trimming took 7 bases from V and 8 from J; bases not matched to a gene: 10. CDR1 is MDHEN and CDR2 is SYDVKM in the germline V gene. DNA of the CDR3: TGTGCCAGCACCGAAGCCAGGGGGGCAGAAGCTTTCTTT. Translated: CASTEARGAEAFF.

The rearrangement links TRBV4-1 to TRBJ2-2; 10 bases agree with TRBD1. Germline-derived CDR1 and CDR2 are MGHRA and YSYEKL. The CDR3 is 17 amino acids. V lost 1 base and J lost 1; bases outside the gene matches: 3. The CDR3 DNA follows: TGCGCCAGCAGCCAAGTCGGGGACAGGGGGAACACCGGGGAGCTGTTTTTT. It yields the protein CASSQVGDRGNTGELFF.

This chain connects TRBV12-5 to TRBJ2-6; maybe TRBD1 (6 bases). The V gene lost 0 bases and the J gene lost 0 bases, with 15 bases spanning the gap. The CDR3 is 19 amino acids. Germline CDR1 is LGHNT and CDR2 is FRNRAP. CDR3 bases: TGTGCTAGTGGTTTGGTACCCTGGGGACATACCTCTGGGGCCAACGTCCTGACTTTC. Its translation is CASGLVPWGHTSGANVLTF.

The chain couples TRBV18 to TRBJ2-7, with 8 bases fitting TRBD1. With 4 bases clipped from V and 3 bases from J, the junction kept 8 bases outside the gene matches. This CDR3 has 15 residues. The germline V gene has CDR1 KGHSH and CDR2 LQKENI. The CDR3 coding sequence is TGTGCCAGCTCACGAGAGGAAGACAGGGGCTACGAGCAGTACTTC. Translating it yields CASSREEDRGYEQYF.

The chain recombines TRBV6-1 with TRBJ2-7, with no clear D. The CDR3 is made up of 15 amino acids. Germline-derived CDR1 and CDR2 are MNHNS and SASEGT. Trimming stripped 3 bases from V and 2 bases from J, with 14 bases between. In DNA form, the CDR3 reads TGTGCCAGCAGTGAGCAGGTAGGATCGACCTACGAGCAGTACTTC. Translating gives CASSEQVGSTYEQYF.

The chain combines TRBV28 with TRBJ2-7; 10 bases align to TRBD2. V was pared by 7 bases and J by 0 bases, with 9 bases of the junction left unmatched. Germline CDR1 MDHEN, CDR2 SYDVKM. This CDR3 is built from 16 residues. CDR3 amino acids: CASKGPGTSASYEQYF. CDR3 nucleotide sequence: TGTGCCAGCAAGGGACCCGGGACTAGCGCCTCCTACGAGCAGTACTTC.

The V gene is TRBV9, the J gene TRBJ1-5, with D perhaps matching TRBD1 (6 bases). This CDR3 contains 11 residues. Deletions cut 10 bases from V and 6 bases from J, with 11 bases between. Germline V lookup: CDR1 SGDLS, CDR2 YYNGEE. The CDR3 DNA reads as TGTGCCCCAAGGGGGATTCAGCCCCAGCATTTT. Residues: CAPRGIQPQHF. The full variable domain, with the rest looked up from reference TRBV9 and TRBJ1-5, is DSGVTQTPKHLITATGQRVTLRCSPRSGDLSVYWYQQSLDQGLQFLIQYYNGEERAKGNILERFSAQQFPDLHSELNLSSLELGDSALYFCAPRGIQPQHFGDGTRLSIL.

This chain uses TRBV29-1 with TRBJ2-1, with TRBD2 as a possible D gene (6 bases). The V gene's germline CDR1 is SQVTM and CDR2 ANQGSEA. Trimming took 6 bases from V and 6 from J, leaving 12 bases between them. CDR3 size: 12 residues. The CDR3 DNA reads TGCAGCGTGGGGAGGATTAGCAATGAGCAGTTCTTC. This translates into CSVGRISNEQFF.

This chain connects TRBV2 to TRBJ2-4; 7 positions agree with TRBD2. Unmatched junction bases numbered 4, after V lost 3 bases and J lost 5 bases. CDR3 length: 14 amino acids. Germline V CDR1 and CDR2: SNHLY, FYNNEI. The CDR3 loop reads CASSEGRGQNIQYF. CDR3 DNA: TGTGCCAGCAGTGAGGGGAGGGGTCAAAACATTCAGTACTTC.

V usage is TRBV10-3 and J usage is TRBJ2-7; D gene unclear. This CDR3 contains 12 residues. Germline V lookup: CDR1 ENHRY, CDR2 SYGVKD. The V and J ends lost 6 bases and 0 bases respectively, with 6 bases between them. The CDR3 coding sequence is TGTGCCATCAGCCAGGCCTCCTACGAGCAGTACTTC. This codes for CAISQASYEQYF.

This rearrangement joins TRBV29-1 to TRBJ2-1, with 9 bases fitting TRBD2. With V trimmed by 0 bases and J by 0 bases, 12 bases remained unmatched. The CDR3 has 19 residues. Germline values: CDR1 SQVTM, CDR2 ANQGSEA. CDR3 amino acids: CSVEDNGLAGFSSYNEQFF. The CDR3 DNA is TGCAGCGTTGAAGATAACGGGCTAGCGGGATTCTCCTCCTACAATGAGCAGTTCTTC.